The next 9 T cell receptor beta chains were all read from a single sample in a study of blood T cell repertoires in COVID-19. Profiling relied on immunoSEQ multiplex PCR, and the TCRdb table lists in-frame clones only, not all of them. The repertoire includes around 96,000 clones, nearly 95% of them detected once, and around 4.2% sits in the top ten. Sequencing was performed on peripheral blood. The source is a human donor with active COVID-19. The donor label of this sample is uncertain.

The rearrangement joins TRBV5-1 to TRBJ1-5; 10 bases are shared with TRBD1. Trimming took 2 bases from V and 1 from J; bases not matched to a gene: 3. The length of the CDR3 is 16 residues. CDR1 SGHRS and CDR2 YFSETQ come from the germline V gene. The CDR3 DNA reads TGCGCCAGCAGCTTCGGGGACAGGGGAAGCAATCAGCCCCAGCATTTT. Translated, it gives CASSFGDRGSNQPQHF.

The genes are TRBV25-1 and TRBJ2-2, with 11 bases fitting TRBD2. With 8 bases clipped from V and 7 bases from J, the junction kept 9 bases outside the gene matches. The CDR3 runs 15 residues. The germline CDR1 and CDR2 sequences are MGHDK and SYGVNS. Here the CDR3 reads CASRTSGSIGGELFF. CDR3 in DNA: TGTGCCAGCCGCACTAGCGGGAGCATAGGCGGGGAGCTGTTTTTT. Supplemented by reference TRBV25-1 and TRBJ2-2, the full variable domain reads EADIYQTPRYLVIGTGKKITLECSQTMGHDKMYWYQQDPGMELHLIHYSYGVNSTEKGDLSSESTVSRIRTEHFPLTLESARPSHTSQYLCASRTSGSIGGELFFGEGSRLTVL.

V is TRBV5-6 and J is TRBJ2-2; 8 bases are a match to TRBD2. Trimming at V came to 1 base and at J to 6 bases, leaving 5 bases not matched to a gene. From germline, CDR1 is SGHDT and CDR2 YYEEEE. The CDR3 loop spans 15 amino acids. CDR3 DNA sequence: TGTGCCAGCAGCTTGCGAGCGGGGGCCTCCGGGGAGCTGTTTTTT. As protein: CASSLRAGASGELFF.

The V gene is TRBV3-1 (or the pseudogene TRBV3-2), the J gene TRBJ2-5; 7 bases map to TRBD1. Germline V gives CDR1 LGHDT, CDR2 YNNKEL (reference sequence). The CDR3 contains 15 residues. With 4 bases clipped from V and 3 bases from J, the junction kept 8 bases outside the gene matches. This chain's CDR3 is CASSLLGTAEETQYF. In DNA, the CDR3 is TGTGCCAGCAGCCTCTTGGGGACAGCAGAAGAGACCCAGTACTTC.

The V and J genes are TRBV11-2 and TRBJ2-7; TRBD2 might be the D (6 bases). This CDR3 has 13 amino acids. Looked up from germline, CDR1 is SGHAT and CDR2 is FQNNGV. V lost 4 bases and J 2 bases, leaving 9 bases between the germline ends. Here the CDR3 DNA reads TGTGCCAGCAGCTCTGGCGGGGCCTACGAGCAGTACTTC. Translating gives CASSSGGAYEQYF.

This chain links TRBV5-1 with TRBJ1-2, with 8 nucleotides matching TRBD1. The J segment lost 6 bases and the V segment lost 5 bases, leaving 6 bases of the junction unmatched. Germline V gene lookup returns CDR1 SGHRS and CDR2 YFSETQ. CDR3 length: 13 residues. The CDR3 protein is CASSDPTGDGYTF. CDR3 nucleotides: TGCGCCAGCAGTGACCCGACAGGGGATGGCTACACCTTC.

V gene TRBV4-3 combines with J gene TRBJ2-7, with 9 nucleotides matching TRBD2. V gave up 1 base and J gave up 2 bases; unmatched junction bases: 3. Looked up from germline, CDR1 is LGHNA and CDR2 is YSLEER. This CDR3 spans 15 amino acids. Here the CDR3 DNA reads TGCGCCAGCAGCCAAGTAGCGGGAGAAACCTACGAGCAGTACTTC. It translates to CASSQVAGETYEQYF.

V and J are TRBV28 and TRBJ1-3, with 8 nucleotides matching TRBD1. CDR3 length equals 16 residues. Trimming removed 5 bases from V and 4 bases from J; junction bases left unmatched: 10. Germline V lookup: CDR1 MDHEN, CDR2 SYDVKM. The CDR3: CASSPYQGAAGNTIYF. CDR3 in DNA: TGTGCCAGCAGTCCCTATCAGGGGGCCGCGGGAAACACCATATATTTT.

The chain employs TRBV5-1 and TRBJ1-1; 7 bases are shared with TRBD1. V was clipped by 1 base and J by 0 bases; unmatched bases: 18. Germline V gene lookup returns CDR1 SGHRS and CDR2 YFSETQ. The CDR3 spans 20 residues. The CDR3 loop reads CASSLKVQTGRGRMNTEAFF. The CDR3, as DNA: TGCGCCAGCAGCTTGAAAGTTCAGACAGGGAGAGGTCGGATGAACACTGAAGCTTTCTTT.